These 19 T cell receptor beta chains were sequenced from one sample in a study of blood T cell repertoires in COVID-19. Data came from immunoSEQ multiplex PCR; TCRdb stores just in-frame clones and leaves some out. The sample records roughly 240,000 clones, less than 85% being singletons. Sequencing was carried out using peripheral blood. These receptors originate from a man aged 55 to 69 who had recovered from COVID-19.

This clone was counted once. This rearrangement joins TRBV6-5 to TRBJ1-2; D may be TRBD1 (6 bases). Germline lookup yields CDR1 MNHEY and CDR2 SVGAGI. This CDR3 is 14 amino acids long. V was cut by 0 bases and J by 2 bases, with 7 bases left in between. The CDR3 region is CASSYSGQNYGYTF. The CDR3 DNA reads TGTGCCAGCAGTTACTCTGGACAGAACTATGGCTACACCTTC.

Here the CDR3 reads CASSDSAVGYTF. In DNA, the CDR3 is TGTGCCAGCAGTGATTCAGCGGTTGGCTACACCTTC. This chain connects TRBV2 to TRBJ1-2, with D unclear. The CDR3 has 12 residues. The germline V and J ends were trimmed by 3 bases and 7 bases, with 9 bases remaining between them. CDR1 and CDR2 (germline): SNHLY, FYNNEI.

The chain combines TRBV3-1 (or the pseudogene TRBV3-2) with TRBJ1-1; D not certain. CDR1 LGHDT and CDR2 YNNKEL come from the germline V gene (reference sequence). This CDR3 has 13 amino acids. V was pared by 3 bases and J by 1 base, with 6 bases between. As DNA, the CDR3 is TGTGCCAGCAGCCAGATGGCGAACACTGAAGCTTTCTTT. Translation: CASSQMANTEAFF.

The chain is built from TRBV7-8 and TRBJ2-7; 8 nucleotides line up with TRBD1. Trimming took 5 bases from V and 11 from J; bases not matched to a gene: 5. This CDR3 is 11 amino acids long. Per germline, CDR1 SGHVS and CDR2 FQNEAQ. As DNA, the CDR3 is TGTGCCAGCAGCCGCGGACAGGGCGAGTACTTC. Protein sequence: CASSRGQGEYF.

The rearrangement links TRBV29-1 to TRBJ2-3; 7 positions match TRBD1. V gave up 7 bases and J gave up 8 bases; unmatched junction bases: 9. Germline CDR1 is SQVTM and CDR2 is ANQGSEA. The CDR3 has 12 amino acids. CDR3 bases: TGCAGCGCCGGACAGGCCGAGAGTACGCAGTATTTT. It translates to CSAGQAESTQYF.

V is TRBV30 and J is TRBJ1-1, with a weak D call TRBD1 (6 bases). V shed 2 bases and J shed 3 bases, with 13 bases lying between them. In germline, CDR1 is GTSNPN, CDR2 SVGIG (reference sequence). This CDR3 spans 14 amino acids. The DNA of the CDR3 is TGTGCCTGGAGTTTCCCGGACAGATACACTGAAGCTTTCTTT. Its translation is CAWSFPDRYTEAFF.

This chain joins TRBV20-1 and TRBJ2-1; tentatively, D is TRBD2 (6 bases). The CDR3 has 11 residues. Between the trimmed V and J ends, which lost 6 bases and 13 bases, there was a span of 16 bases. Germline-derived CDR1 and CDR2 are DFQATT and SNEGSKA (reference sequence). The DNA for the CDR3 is TGCAGTGCAAATTTACTCGGGAGACAGTTCTTC. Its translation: CSANLLGRQFF.

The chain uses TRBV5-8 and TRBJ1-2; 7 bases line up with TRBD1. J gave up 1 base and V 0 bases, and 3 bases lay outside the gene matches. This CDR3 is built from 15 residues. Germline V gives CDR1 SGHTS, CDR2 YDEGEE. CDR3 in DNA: TGTGCCAGCAGCTTGGTTGGGGACAGTAACTATGGCTACACCTTC. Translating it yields CASSLVGDSNYGYTF.

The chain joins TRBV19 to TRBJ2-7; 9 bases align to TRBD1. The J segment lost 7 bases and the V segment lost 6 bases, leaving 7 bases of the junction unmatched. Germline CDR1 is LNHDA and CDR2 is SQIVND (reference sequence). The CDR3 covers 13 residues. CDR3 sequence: CASRGRDRDEQYF. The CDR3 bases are TGTGCCAGTAGGGGCCGGGACAGGGATGAGCAGTACTTC.

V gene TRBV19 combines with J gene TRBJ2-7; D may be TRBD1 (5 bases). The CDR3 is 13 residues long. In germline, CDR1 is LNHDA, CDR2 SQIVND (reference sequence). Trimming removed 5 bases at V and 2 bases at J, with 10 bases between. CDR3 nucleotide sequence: TGTGCCAGTAGTCCTGCAGGGACCTACGAGCAGTACTTC. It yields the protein CASSPAGTYEQYF.

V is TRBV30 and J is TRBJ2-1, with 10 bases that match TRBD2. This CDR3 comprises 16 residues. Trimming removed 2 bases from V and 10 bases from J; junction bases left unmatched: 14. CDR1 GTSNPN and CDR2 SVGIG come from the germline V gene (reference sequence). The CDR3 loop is CAWSPIGLAGALEQFF. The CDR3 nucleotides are TGTGCCTGGAGTCCCATCGGGCTAGCGGGAGCGTTGGAGCAGTTCTTC.

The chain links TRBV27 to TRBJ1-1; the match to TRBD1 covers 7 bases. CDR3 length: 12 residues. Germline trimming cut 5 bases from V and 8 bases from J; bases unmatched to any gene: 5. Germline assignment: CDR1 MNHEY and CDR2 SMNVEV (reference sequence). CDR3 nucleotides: TGTGCCAGCAGTCCCCGGACAGGAGAAGCTTTCTTT. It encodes CASSPRTGEAFF.

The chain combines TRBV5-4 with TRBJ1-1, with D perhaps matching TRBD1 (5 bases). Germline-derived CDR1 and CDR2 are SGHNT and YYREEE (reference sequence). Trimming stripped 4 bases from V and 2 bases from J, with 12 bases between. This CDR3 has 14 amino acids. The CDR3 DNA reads TGTGCCAGCAGCCCGGTCGGGGGAAACACTGAAGCTTTCTTT. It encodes CASSPVGGNTEAFF.

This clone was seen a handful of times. CDR3 in DNA: TGCGCCAGCAGCATTGGGACAGACGCTATGAACACTGAAGCTTTCTTT. Amino acids: CASSIGTDAMNTEAFF. The chain uses TRBV5-1 and TRBJ1-1; 7 positions agree with TRBD1. This CDR3 comprises 16 residues. Looked up from germline, CDR1 is SGHRS and CDR2 is YFSETQ. Trimming removed 4 bases from V and 0 bases from J; junction bases left unmatched: 9.

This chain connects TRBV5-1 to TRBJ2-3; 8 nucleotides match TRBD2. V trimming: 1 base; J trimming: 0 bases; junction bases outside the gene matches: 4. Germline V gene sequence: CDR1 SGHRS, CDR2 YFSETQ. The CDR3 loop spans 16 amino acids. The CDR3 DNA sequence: TGCGCCAGCAGCTTGAGGCCTAGCGGGAGCACAGATACGCAGTATTTT. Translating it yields CASSLRPSGSTDTQYF.

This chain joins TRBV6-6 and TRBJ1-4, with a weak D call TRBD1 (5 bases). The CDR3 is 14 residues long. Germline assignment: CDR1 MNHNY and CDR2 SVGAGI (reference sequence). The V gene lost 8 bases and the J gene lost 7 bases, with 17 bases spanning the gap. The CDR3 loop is CASARSTGAEKLFF. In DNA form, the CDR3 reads TGTGCCAGCGCCCGGTCCACAGGAGCTGAAAAACTGTTTTTT.

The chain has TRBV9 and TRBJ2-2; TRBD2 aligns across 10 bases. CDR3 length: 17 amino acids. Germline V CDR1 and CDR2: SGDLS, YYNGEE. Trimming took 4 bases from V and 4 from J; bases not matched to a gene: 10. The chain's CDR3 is CASSPGRLAGVTGELFF. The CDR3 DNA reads TGTGCCAGCAGCCCCGGCAGGCTAGCGGGGGTCACCGGGGAGCTGTTTTTT.

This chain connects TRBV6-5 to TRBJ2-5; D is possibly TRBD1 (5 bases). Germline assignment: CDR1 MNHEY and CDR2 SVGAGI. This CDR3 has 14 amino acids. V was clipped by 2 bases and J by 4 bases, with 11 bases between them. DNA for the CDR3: TGTGCCAGCAGTTACGGTCAGGGATCAGAGACCCAGTACTTC. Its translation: CASSYGQGSETQYF.

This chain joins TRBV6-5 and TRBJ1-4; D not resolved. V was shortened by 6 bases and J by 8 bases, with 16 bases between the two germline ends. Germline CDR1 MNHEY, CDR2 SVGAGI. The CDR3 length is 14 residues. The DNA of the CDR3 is TGTGCCAGCAGATCCCTATTGACGGGGGAAAAACTGTTTTTT. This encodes CASRSLLTGEKLFF.